This TCR beta chain emerged from a study of CD8 T cells in ankylosing spondylitis. TCRdb re-analysed the 5' RACE reads in MiXCR, keeping a single row per CDR3 protein. Counted here are 200,000 to 250,000 distinct CDR3 sequences, more than 9% occurring once; the ten biggest clones make up about 19%. Many counts were recorded for this clonotype. Germline-derived CDR1 and CDR2 are SGHTA and FQGTGA. The CDR3 contains 14 residues. The germline V and J ends were trimmed by 2 bases and 1 base, with 8 bases remaining between them. Sequenced sample: blood, either unsorted or a sorted T cell fraction (not recorded which). The receptor was derived from a male donor with ankylosing spondylitis or in good health (not recorded which). The genes are TRBV7-3 and TRBJ1-1, with D uncertain. The chain's CDR3 is CASSLVPGNTEAFF. DNA for the CDR3: TGTGCCAGCAGCTTAGTACCGGGGAACACTGAAGCTTTCTTT. Full variable domain (rest looked up from reference TRBV7-3 and TRBJ1-1): GAGVSQTPSNKVTEKGKYVELRCDPISGHTALYWYRQSLGQGPEFLIYFQGTGAADDSGLPNDRFFAVRPEGSVSTLKIQRTERGDSAVYLCASSLVPGNTEAFFGQGTRLTVV.